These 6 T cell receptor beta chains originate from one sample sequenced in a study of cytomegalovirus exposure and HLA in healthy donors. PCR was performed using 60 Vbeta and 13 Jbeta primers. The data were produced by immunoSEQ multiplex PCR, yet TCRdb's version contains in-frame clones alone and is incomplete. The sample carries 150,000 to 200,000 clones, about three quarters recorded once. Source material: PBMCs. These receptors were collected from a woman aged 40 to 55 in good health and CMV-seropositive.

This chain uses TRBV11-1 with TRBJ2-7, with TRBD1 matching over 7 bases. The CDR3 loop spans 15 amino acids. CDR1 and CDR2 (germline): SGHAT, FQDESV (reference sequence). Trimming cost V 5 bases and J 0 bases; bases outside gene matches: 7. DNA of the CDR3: TGTGCCAGCAGCCGTTGGGGACAGAGCTCCTACGAGCAGTACTTC. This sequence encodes CASSRWGQSSYEQYF.

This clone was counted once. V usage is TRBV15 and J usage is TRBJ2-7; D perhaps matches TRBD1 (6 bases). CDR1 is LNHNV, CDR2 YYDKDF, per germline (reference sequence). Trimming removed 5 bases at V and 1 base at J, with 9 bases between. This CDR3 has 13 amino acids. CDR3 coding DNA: TGTGCCACCAGCCCAGGACAGTCCTACGAGCAGTACTTC. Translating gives CATSPGQSYEQYF.

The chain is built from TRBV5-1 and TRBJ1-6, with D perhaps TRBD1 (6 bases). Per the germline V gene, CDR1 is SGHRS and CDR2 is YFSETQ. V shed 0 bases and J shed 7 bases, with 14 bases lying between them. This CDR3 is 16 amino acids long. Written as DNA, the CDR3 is TGCGCCAGCAGCTTGGACCGGACAGCATGGAATTCACCCCTCCACTTT. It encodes CASSLDRTAWNSPLHF.

The CDR3 here is CASSTTGGFGKNIQYF. CDR3 coding DNA: TGTGCCAGTAGTACTACAGGGGGCTTTGGCAAAAACATTCAGTACTTC. The chain recombines TRBV19 with TRBJ2-4; 9 bases align to TRBD1. Per the germline V gene, CDR1 is LNHDA and CDR2 is SQIVND (reference sequence). Trimming took 4 bases from V and 3 from J; bases not matched to a gene: 7. This CDR3 spans 16 amino acids.

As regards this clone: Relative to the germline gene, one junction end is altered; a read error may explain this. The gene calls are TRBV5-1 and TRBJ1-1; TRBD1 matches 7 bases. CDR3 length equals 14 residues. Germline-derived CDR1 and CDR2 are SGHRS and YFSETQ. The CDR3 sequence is CVSSSLGQITEAFF. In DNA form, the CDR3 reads TGCGTCAGCAGCTCTTTGGGACAGATCACTGAAGCTTTCTTT.

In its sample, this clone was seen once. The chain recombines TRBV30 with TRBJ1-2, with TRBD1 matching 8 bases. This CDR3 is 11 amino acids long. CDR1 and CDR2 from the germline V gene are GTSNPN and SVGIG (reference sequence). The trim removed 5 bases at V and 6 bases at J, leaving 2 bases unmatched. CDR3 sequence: CAWGTGHGYTF. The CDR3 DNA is TGTGCCTGGGGGACAGGCCATGGCTACACCTTC.